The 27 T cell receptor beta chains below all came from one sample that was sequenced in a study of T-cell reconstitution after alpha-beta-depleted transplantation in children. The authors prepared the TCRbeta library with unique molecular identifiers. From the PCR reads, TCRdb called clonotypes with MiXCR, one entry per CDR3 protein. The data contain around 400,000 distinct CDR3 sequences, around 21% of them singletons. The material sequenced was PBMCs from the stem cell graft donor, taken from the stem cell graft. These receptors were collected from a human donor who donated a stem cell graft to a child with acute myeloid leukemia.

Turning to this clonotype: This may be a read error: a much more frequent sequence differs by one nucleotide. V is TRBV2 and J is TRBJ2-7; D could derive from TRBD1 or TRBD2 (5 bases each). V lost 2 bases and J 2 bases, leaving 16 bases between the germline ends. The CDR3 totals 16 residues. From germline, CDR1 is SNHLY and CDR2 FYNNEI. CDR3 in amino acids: CASSEYEVGVAYEQYF. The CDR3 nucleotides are TGTGCCAGCAGTGAATATGAGGTGGGGGTTGCCTACGAGCAGTACTTC.

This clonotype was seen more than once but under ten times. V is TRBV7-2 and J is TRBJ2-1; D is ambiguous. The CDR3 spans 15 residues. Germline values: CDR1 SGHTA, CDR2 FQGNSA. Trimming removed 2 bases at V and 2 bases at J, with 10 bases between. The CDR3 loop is CASSLRRGTYNEQFF. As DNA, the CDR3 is TGTGCCAGCAGCTTAAGGAGAGGCACCTACAATGAGCAGTTCTTC.

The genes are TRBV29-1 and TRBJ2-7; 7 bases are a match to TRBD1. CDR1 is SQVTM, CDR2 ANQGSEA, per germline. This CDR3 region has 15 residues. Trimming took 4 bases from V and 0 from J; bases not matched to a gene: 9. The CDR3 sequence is CSVVWTGFASYEQYF. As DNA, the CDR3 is TGCAGCGTTGTTTGGACAGGCTTCGCCTCCTACGAGCAGTACTTC.

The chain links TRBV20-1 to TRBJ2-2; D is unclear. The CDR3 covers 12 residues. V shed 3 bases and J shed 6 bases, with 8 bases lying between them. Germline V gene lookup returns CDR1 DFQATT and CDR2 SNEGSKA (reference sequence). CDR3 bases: TGCAGTGCTAGTGGTGAGCCCGGGGAGCTGTTTTTT. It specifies CSASGEPGELFF.

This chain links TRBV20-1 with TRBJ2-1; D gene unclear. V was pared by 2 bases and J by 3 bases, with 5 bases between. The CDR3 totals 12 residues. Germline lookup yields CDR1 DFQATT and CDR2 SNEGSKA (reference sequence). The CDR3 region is CSARPSYNEQFF. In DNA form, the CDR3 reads TGCAGTGCTAGACCTAGCTACAATGAGCAGTTCTTC.

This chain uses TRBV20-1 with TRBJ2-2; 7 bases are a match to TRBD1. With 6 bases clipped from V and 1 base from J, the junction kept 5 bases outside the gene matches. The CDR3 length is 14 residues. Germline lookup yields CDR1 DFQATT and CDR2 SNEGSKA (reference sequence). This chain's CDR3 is CSATGQENTGELFF. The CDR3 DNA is TGCAGTGCCACCGGACAGGAGAACACCGGGGAGCTGTTTTTT.

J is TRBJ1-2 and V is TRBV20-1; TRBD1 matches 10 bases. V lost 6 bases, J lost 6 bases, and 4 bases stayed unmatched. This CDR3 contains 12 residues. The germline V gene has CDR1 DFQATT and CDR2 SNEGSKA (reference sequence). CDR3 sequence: CSAKGQGNGYTF. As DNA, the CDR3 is TGCAGTGCCAAGGGACAGGGGAATGGCTACACCTTC.

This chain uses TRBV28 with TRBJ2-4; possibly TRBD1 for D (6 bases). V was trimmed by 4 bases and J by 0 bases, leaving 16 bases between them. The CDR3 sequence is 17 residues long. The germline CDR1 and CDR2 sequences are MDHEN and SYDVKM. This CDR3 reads CASSSTGRILAKNIQYF. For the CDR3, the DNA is TGTGCCAGCAGTTCGACAGGTAGAATACTAGCCAAAAACATTCAGTACTTC.

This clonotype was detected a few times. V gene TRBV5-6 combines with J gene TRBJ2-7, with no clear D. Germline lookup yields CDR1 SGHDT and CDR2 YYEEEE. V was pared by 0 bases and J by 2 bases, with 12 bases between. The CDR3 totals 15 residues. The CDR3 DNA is TGTGCCAGCAGCTTGGGGGCTCGCCAGACCTACGAGCAGTACTTC. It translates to CASSLGARQTYEQYF. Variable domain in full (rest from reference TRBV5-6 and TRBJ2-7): DAGVTQSPTHLIKTRGQQVTLRCSPKSGHDTVSWYQQALGQGPQFIFQYYEEEERQRGNFPDRFSGHQFPNYSSELNVNALLLGDSALYLCASSLGARQTYEQYFGPGTRLTVT.

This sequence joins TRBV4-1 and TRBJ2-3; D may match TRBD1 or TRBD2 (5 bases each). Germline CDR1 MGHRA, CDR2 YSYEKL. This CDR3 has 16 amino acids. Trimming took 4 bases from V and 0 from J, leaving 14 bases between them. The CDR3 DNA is TGCGCCAGCAGCCTCGGGACGGCAAGGAGCACAGATACGCAGTATTTT. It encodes CASSLGTARSTDTQYF.

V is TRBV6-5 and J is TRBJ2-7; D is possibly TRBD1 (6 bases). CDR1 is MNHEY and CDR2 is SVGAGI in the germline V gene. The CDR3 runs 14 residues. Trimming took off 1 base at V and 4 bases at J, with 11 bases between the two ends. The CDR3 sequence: CASSYWGTNYEQYF. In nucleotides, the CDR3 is TGTGCCAGCAGTTACTGGGGGACAAATTACGAGCAGTACTTC.

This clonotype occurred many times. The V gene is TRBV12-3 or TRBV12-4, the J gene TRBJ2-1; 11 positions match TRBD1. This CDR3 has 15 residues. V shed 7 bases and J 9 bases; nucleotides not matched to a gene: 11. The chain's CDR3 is CASTPGDRGGSEQFF. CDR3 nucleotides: TGTGCCAGCACCCCTGGGGACAGGGGGGGAAGTGAGCAGTTCTTC.

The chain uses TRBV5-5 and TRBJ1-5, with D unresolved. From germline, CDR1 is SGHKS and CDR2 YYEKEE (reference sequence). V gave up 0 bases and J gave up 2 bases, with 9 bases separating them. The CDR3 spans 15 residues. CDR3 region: CASSLGGSGNQPQHF. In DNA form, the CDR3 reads TGTGCCAGCAGCTTGGGGGGATCCGGCAATCAGCCCCAGCATTTT. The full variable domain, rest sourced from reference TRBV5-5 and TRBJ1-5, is DAGVTQSPTHLIKTRGQQVTLRCSPISGHKSVSWYQQVLGQGPQFIFQYYEKEERGRGNFPDRFSARQFPNYSSELNVNALLLGDSALYLCASSLGGSGNQPQHFGDGTRLSIL.

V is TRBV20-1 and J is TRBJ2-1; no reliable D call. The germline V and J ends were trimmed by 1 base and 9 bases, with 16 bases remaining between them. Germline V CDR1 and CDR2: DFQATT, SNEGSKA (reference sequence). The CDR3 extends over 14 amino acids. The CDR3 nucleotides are TGCAGTGCTAGAGTTGGTTCTGGAGTTGGTGAGCAGTTCTTC. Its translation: CSARVGSGVGEQFF.

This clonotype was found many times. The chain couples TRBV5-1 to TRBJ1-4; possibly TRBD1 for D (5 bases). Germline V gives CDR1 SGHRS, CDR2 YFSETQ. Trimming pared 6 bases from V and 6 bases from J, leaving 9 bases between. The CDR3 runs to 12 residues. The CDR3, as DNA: TGCGCCAGCACCCGAGGGGATGAAAAACTGTTTTTT. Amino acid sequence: CASTRGDEKLFF. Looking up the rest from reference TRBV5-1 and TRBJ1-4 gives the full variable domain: KAGVTQTPRYLIKTRGQQVTLSCSPISGHRSVSWYQQTPGQGLQFLFEYFSETQRNKGNFPGRFSGRQFSNSRSEMNVSTLELGDSALYLCASTRGDEKLFFGSGTQLSVL.

Here the CDR3 DNA reads TGTGCCAGCTCACCCGGGACAGACTATTCCTACGAGCAGTACTTC. Translation gives CASSPGTDYSYEQYF. The V and J genes are TRBV18 and TRBJ2-7; 7 bases match TRBD1. Germline V gene lookup returns CDR1 KGHSH and CDR2 LQKENI. The V segment lost 3 bases and the J segment 1 base; nucleotides outside the gene matches: 6. The CDR3 covers 15 residues.

This chain's CDR3 is CASSIGTSQYEQYF. In DNA form, the CDR3 reads TGTGCCAGCAGTATCGGGACTAGTCAGTACGAGCAGTACTTC. This chain joins TRBV6-1 and TRBJ2-7; TRBD2 aligns across 8 bases. Germline loops: CDR1 MNHNS, CDR2 SASEGT. V was pared by 5 bases and J by 4 bases, with 7 bases of the junction left unmatched. There are 14 residues in the CDR3.

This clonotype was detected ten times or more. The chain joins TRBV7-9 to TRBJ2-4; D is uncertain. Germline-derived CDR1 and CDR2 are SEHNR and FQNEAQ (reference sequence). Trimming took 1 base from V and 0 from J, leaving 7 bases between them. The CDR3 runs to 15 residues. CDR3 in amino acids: CASSLGILAKNIQYF. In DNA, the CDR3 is TGTGCCAGCAGCTTAGGGATACTAGCCAAAAACATTCAGTACTTC.

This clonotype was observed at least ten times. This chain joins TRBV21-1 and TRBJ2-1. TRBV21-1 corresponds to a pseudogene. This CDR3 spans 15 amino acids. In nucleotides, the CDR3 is TGTGCCAGCAGCAAAGAGGCAGGTTCCTACAATGAGCAGTTCTTC. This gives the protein CASSKEAGSYNEQFF.

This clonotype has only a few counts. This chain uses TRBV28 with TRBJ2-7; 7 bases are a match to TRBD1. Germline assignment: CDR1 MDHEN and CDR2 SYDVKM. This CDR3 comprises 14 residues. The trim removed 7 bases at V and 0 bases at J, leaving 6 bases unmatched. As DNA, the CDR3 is TGTGCCAGCAAGAGGACAGGTAGCTCCTACGAGCAGTACTTC. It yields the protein CASKRTGSSYEQYF.

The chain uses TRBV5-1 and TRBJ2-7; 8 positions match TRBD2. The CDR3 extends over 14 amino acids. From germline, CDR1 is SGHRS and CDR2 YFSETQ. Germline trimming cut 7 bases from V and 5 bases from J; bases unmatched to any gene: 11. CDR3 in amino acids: CASLLDSGSDEQYF. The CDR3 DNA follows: TGCGCCAGCCTACTTGACAGCGGGAGCGACGAGCAGTACTTC. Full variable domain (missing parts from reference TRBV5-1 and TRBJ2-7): KAGVTQTPRYLIKTRGQQVTLSCSPISGHRSVSWYQQTPGQGLQFLFEYFSETQRNKGNFPGRFSGRQFSNSRSEMNVSTLELGDSALYLCASLLDSGSDEQYFGPGTRLTVT.

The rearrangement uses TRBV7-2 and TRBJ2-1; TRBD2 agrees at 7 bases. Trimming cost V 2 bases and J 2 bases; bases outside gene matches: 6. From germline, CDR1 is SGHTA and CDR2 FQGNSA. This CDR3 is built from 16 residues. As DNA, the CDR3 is TGTGCCAGCAGCTTAATCTCGGGACTACCCTACAATGAGCAGTTCTTC. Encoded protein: CASSLISGLPYNEQFF. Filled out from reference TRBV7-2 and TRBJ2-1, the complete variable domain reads GAGVSQSPSNKVTEKGKDVELRCDPISGHTALYWYRQSLGQGLEFLIYFQGNSAPDKSGLPSDRFSAERTGGSVSTLTIQRTQQEDSAVYLCASSLISGLPYNEQFFGPGTRLTVL.

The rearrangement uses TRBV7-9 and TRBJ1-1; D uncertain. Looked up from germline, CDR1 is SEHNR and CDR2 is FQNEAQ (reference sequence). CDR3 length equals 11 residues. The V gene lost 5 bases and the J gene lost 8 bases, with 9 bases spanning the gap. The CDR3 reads CASSMGGEAFF. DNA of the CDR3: TGTGCCAGCAGCATGGGAGGGGAAGCTTTCTTT.

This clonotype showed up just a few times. The CDR3 sequence is CSGKGRYQETQYF. The CDR3 DNA sequence: TGCAGCGGGAAGGGCAGGTACCAAGAGACCCAGTACTTC. The rearrangement joins TRBV29-1 to TRBJ2-5, with D uncertain. V dropped 7 bases and J dropped 0 bases, with 12 bases sitting between them. From germline, CDR1 is SQVTM and CDR2 ANQGSEA. CDR3 length: 13 residues. Drawing the rest from reference TRBV29-1 and TRBJ2-5, the complete variable domain is SAVISQKPSRDICQRGTSLTIQCQVDSQVTMMFWYRQQPGQSLTLIATANQGSEATYESGFVIDKFPISRPNLTFSTLTVSNMSPEDSSIYLCSGKGRYQETQYFGPGTRLLVL.

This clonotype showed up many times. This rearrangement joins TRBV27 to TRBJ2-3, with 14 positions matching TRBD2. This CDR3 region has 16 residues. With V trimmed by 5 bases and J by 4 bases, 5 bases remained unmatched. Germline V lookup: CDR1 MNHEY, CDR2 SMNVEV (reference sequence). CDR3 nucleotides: TGTGCCAGCAGTCCTGGGACTAGCGGGAGTGCAGATACGCAGTATTTT. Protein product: CASSPGTSGSADTQYF.

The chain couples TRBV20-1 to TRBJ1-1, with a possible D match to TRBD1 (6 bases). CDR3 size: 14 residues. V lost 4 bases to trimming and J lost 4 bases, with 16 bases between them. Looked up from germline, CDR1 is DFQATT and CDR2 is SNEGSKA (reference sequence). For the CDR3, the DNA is TGCAGTGCTACACCGGGACACCGGGCCACTGAAGCTTTCTTT. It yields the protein CSATPGHRATEAFF.

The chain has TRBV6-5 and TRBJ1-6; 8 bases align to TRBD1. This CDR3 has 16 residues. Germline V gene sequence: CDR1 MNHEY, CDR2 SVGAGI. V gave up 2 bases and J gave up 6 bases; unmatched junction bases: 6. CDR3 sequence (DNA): TGTGCCAGCAGTTACCGAGGACAGGGCCTTAATTCACCCCTCCACTTT. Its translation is CASSYRGQGLNSPLHF.